A single sample is the source of the 2 T cell receptor beta chains below, sequenced in a study of T-cell reconstitution after alpha-beta-depleted transplantation in children. Construction of the TCRbeta library involved unique molecular identifiers. TCRdb processed the PCR reads anew with MiXCR; each CDR3 protein has one entry. The sample carries approximately 88,000 distinct CDR3 sequences, less than 15% recorded once. The specimen was PBMCs from the stem cell graft donor, collected from the stem cell graft. Receptor source: a human donor who donated a stem cell graft to a child with inherited bone marrow failure.

This clonotype occurred many times. The chain couples TRBV7-9 to TRBJ2-6, with D uncertain. Germline V gene data show CDR1 as SEHNR and CDR2 as FQNEAQ (reference sequence). There are 11 residues in the CDR3. CDR3 sequence: CAYSGANVLTF. CDR3 DNA sequence: TGTGCTTACTCTGGGGCCAACGTCCTGACTTTC.

This clonotype was found many times. The rearrangement joins TRBV20-1 to TRBJ1-5, with TRBD1 as a possible D gene (6 bases). Trimming took off 1 base at V and 1 base at J, with 8 bases between the two ends. Germline CDR1 reads DFQATT; CDR2 reads SNEGSKA (reference sequence). The CDR3 spans 14 residues. The CDR3 DNA sequence: TGCAGTGCTAGAGTAGGGACAAGCAATCAGCCCCAGCATTTT. It is translated as CSARVGTSNQPQHF.